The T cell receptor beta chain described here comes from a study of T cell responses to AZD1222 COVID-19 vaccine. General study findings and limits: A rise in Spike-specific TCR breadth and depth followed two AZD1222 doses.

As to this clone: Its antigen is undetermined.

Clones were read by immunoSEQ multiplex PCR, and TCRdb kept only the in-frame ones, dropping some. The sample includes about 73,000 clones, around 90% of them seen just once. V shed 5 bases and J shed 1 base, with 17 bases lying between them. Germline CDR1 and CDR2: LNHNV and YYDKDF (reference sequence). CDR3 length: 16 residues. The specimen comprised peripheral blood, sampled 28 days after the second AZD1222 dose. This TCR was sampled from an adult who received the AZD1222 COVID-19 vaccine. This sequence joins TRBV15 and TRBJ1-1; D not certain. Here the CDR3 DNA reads TGTGCCACCAGCCCCGGACGAGCCATCACGAACACTGAAGCTTTCTTT. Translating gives CATSPGRAITNTEAFF.